These 26 T cell receptor beta chains share one sample of origin, sequenced in a study of T-cell reconstitution after alpha-beta-depleted transplantation in children. This sample's TCRbeta library carried unique molecular identifier barcodes. TCRdb re-called the PCR reads through MiXCR, storing one row per CDR3 protein. The sample has more than 150,000 distinct CDR3 sequences, roughly 6.8% seen once. The material sequenced was PBMCs from the stem cell graft donor, taken from the stem cell graft. Receptors were obtained from a human donor who donated a stem cell graft to a child with Wiskott-Aldrich syndrome.

In its sample, this clonotype was seen a few times. This chain connects TRBV30 to TRBJ1-6; D ambiguous. Germline V gene sequence: CDR1 GTSNPN, CDR2 SVGIG (reference sequence). Trimming pared 0 bases from V and 12 bases from J, leaving 12 bases between. The CDR3 covers 13 residues. The CDR3 region is CAWSVPPNGPLHF. The CDR3 DNA reads TGTGCCTGGAGTGTCCCGCCGAATGGACCCCTCCACTTT.

Ten or more counts support this clonotype. The chain couples TRBV20-1 to TRBJ1-6; a weak D match, TRBD1 (5 bases). V lost 3 bases to trimming and J lost 9 bases, with 15 bases between them. In germline, CDR1 is DFQATT, CDR2 SNEGSKA (reference sequence). This CDR3 spans 14 amino acids. This chain's CDR3 is CSASEGPWRSPLHF. For the CDR3, the DNA is TGCAGTGCTAGTGAGGGACCTTGGCGTTCACCCCTCCACTTT.

The chain employs TRBV7-2 and TRBJ2-5; a possible D gene is TRBD1 (6 bases). There are 15 residues in the CDR3. Germline lookup yields CDR1 SGHTA and CDR2 FQGNSA. Trimming removed 2 bases at V and 3 bases at J, with 13 bases between. As DNA, the CDR3 is TGTGCCAGCAGCTTAACGGCCCGGACAGAAGAGACCCAGTACTTC. It yields the protein CASSLTARTEETQYF.

The chain recombines TRBV18 with TRBJ2-7; D perhaps matches TRBD1 (6 bases). The V gene's germline CDR1 is KGHSH and CDR2 LQKENI. The germline V and J ends were trimmed by 3 bases and 3 bases, with 15 bases remaining between them. The CDR3 extends over 15 amino acids. The CDR3 loop is CASSPPGARVYEQYF. DNA of the CDR3: TGTGCCAGCTCACCCCCAGGGGCGCGAGTCTACGAGCAGTACTTC. Combining the CDR3 with reference TRBV18 and TRBJ2-7 gives the whole variable domain NAGVMQNPRHLVRRRGQEARLRCSPMKGHSHVYWYRQLPEEGLKFMVYLQKENIIDESGMPKERFSAEFPKEGPSILRIQQVVRGDSAAYFCASSPPGARVYEQYFGPGTRLTVT.

This clonotype was counted at least ten times. The V and J genes are TRBV24-1 and TRBJ2-7; unclear D gene. Germline V gives CDR1 KGHDR, CDR2 SFDVKD. CDR3 length: 13 amino acids. Trimming took off 5 bases at V and 2 bases at J, with 9 bases between the two ends. CDR3 sequence (DNA): TGTGCCACCAGTGGGGCTTTGGCCTACGAGCAGTACTTC. Its translation is CATSGALAYEQYF.

V usage is TRBV18 and J usage is TRBJ2-1; the D gene is possibly TRBD2 (7 bases). This CDR3 is built from 14 residues. V was trimmed by 3 bases and J by 10 bases, leaving 16 bases between them. Germline CDR1 KGHSH, CDR2 LQKENI. The CDR3 DNA follows: TGTGCCAGCTCACCCAGGACCAGGGGAGGGGAGCAGTTCTTC. Its translation: CASSPRTRGGEQFF.

This sequence joins TRBV2 and TRBJ2-1; perhaps TRBD2 as D (5 bases). Germline assignment: CDR1 SNHLY and CDR2 FYNNEI. CDR3 size: 17 residues. Trimming pared 4 bases from V and 7 bases from J, leaving 23 bases between. DNA for the CDR3: TGTGCCAGCAGTGGAAGGCGGGTGGCCCCCTCCGGGAATGAGCAGTTCTTC. Protein product: CASSGRRVAPSGNEQFF.

The chain carries TRBV29-1 and TRBJ2-6, with a possible D match to TRBD2 (5 bases). This CDR3 comprises 18 residues. Looked up from germline, CDR1 is SQVTM and CDR2 is ANQGSEA. V was cut by 0 bases and J by 4 bases, with 19 bases left in between. The CDR3 DNA follows: TGCAGCGTTGAAGAGGGGAGTGGGTGGAAAACGGGGGCCAACGTCCTGACTTTC. The encoded protein is CSVEEGSGWKTGANVLTF.

This clonotype was seen repeatedly, ten times or more. The chain employs TRBV10-3 and TRBJ2-2, with D unclear. The CDR3 covers 14 residues. The germline V and J ends were trimmed by 10 bases and 1 base, with 13 bases remaining between them. Germline V gene data show CDR1 as ENHRY and CDR2 as SYGVKD. CDR3: CASRLRLNTGELFF. The CDR3 nucleotides are TGTGCCAGCCGACTCCGACTGAACACCGGGGAGCTGTTTTTT.

This chain joins TRBV7-9 and TRBJ1-3; TRBD1 might be the D (6 bases). This CDR3 contains 14 residues. Germline V gene sequence: CDR1 SEHNR, CDR2 FQNEAQ (reference sequence). V lost 5 bases and J lost 9, with 17 bases in between. The CDR3 is CASSNSTGSGTIYF. As DNA, the CDR3 is TGTGCCAGCAGCAACTCTACAGGGTCGGGCACCATATATTTT. The full variable domain, completed using reference TRBV7-9 and TRBJ1-3, is DTGVSQNPRHKITKRGQNVTFRCDPISEHNRLYWYRQTLGQGPEFLTYFQNEAQLEKSRLLSDRFSAERPKGSFSTLEIQRTEQGDSAMYLCASSNSTGSGTIYFGEGSWLTVV.

This clonotype was seen many times. V is TRBV7-2 and J is TRBJ1-1; D is unresolved. Trimming took off 4 bases at V and 1 base at J, with 7 bases between the two ends. The CDR3 consists of 13 residues. Germline CDR1 and CDR2: SGHTA and FQGNSA. The chain's CDR3 is CASSYTENTEAFF. CDR3 DNA: TGTGCCAGCAGCTACACAGAGAACACTGAAGCTTTCTTT.

This clonotype was counted ten times or more. The V call is TRBV20-1, the J call TRBJ2-5; TRBD1 aligns across 9 bases. The germline CDR1 and CDR2 sequences are DFQATT and SNEGSKA (reference sequence). The CDR3 extends over 14 amino acids. The J segment lost 4 bases and the V segment lost 3 bases, leaving 6 bases of the junction unmatched. The DNA of the CDR3 is TGCAGTGCTAGTTCCGGGACAGGGAGAGAGACCCAGTACTTC. This gives the protein CSASSGTGRETQYF.

In this sample, this clonotype turned up many times. The chain carries TRBV29-1 and TRBJ2-3, with D perhaps TRBD2 (6 bases). Germline lookup yields CDR1 SQVTM and CDR2 ANQGSEA. CDR3 length: 13 residues. V shed 4 bases and J shed 3 bases, with 11 bases lying between them. CDR3 coding DNA: TGCAGCGTTGGGGACTCCGTGACAGATACGCAGTATTTT. Translated: CSVGDSVTDTQYF.

This clonotype has only a few counts. This rearrangement joins TRBV12-3 or TRBV12-4 to TRBJ1-1; D is possibly TRBD1 (5 bases). The CDR3 consists of 13 residues. Trimming removed 2 bases from V and 7 bases from J, with 11 bases in between. CDR3 coding DNA: TGTGCCAGCAGTTTATCCAGGGCGAGTGAAGCTTTCTTT. Translated: CASSLSRASEAFF.

This clonotype was recorded a few times. The chain employs TRBV24-1 and TRBJ2-1, with 12 bases lining up with TRBD1. Germline V gene lookup returns CDR1 KGHDR and CDR2 SFDVKD. The CDR3 runs to 16 residues. Trimming at V came to 3 bases and at J to 7 bases, leaving 6 bases not matched to a gene. CDR3 DNA: TGTGCCACCAGTGATCGGGGGACAGGGGGCTTAAATGAGCAGTTCTTC. This sequence encodes CATSDRGTGGLNEQFF.

This clonotype was counted ten times or more. The rearrangement uses TRBV12-3 or TRBV12-4 and TRBJ1-3; unclear D gene. V lost 2 bases to trimming and J lost 1 base, with 6 bases between them. The CDR3 spans 14 residues. In DNA, the CDR3 is TGTGCCAGCAGTTTAACGGGATCTGGAAACACCATATATTTT. The encoded protein is CASSLTGSGNTIYF.

The table lists this clonotype with many counts. J is TRBJ2-2 and V is TRBV7-2, with unresolved D. V was clipped by 1 base and J by 4 bases, with 4 bases between them. This CDR3 is 13 amino acids long. Germline V gene lookup returns CDR1 SGHTA and CDR2 FQGNSA. The CDR3, as DNA: TGTGCCAGCAGCTTAGAGGGCACCGGGGAGCTGTTTTTT. Protein product: CASSLEGTGELFF. The variable domain in full, completed from reference TRBV7-2 and TRBJ2-2, reads GAGVSQSPSNKVTEKGKDVELRCDPISGHTALYWYRQSLGQGLEFLIYFQGNSAPDKSGLPSDRFSAERTGGSVSTLTIQRTQQEDSAVYLCASSLEGTGELFFGEGSRLTVL.

This clonotype was seen more than once but under ten times. This chain links TRBV20-1 with TRBJ2-7; 10 bases agree with TRBD2. CDR1 is DFQATT and CDR2 is SNEGSKA in the germline V gene (reference sequence). The CDR3 length is 15 residues. V lost 0 bases, J lost 6 bases, and 8 bases stayed unmatched. Here the CDR3 DNA reads TGCAGTGCTAGAGATAGGGCTAGCGGGAGTCCCGAGCAGTACTTC. It yields the protein CSARDRASGSPEQYF.

This clonotype was detected many times. This chain links TRBV5-1 with TRBJ1-5, with TRBD1 as a possible D gene (6 bases). The length of the CDR3 is 15 residues. The V gene's germline CDR1 is SGHRS and CDR2 YFSETQ. Trimming took off 1 base at V and 2 bases at J, with 10 bases between the two ends. For the CDR3, the DNA is TGCGCCAGCAGCTTGATCCCAGGGGGCAATCAGCCCCAGCATTTT. Translating it yields CASSLIPGGNQPQHF. Combining the CDR3 with reference TRBV5-1 and TRBJ1-5 gives the whole variable domain KAGVTQTPRYLIKTRGQQVTLSCSPISGHRSVSWYQQTPGQGLQFLFEYFSETQRNKGNFPGRFSGRQFSNSRSEMNVSTLELGDSALYLCASSLIPGGNQPQHFGDGTRLSIL.

In this sample, this clonotype turned up many times. The chain joins TRBV12-3 or TRBV12-4 to TRBJ2-5; 7 bases line up with TRBD1. This CDR3 is 14 amino acids long. V gave up 7 bases and J gave up 4 bases; unmatched junction bases: 9. The CDR3 nucleotides are TGTGCCAGCACTAAACAGGGGCCAGGAGAGACCCAGTACTTC. It encodes CASTKQGPGETQYF.

The V gene is TRBV12-3 or TRBV12-4, the J gene TRBJ2-3; 8 bases are shared with TRBD2. V trimming: 6 bases; J trimming: 1 base; junction bases outside the gene matches: 9. The CDR3 is 16 residues long. The CDR3 bases are TGTGCCAGCAGCCCTAGTCTAGCGGGTGGCACAGATACGCAGTATTTT. This codes for CASSPSLAGGTDTQYF.

In its sample, this clonotype was seen many times. The chain is built from TRBV7-6 and TRBJ2-5; 10 bases align to TRBD2. The CDR3 length is 19 residues. V was pared by 5 bases and J by 1 base, with 16 bases of the junction left unmatched. Germline CDR1 reads SGHVS; CDR2 reads FNYEAQ. Written as DNA, the CDR3 is TGTGCCAGCAGCCCAAGGGCTAGCGGGGGAGACAGGGGCCAAGAGACCCAGTACTTC. Its translation is CASSPRASGGDRGQETQYF. Complete variable domain (other parts from reference TRBV7-6 and TRBJ2-5): GAGVSQSPRYKVTKRGQDVALRCDPISGHVSLYWYRQALGQGPEFLTYFNYEAQQDKSGLPNDRFSAERPEGSISTLTIQRTEQRDSAMYRCASSPRASGGDRGQETQYFGPGTRLLVL.

V and J are TRBV12-3 or TRBV12-4 and TRBJ1-2; D is uncertain. CDR3 length: 13 amino acids. Trimming took off 4 bases at V and 5 bases at J, with 11 bases between the two ends. In DNA form, the CDR3 reads TGTGCCAGCAGTTCAAGGACGGGGTATGGCTACACCTTC. Translation gives CASSSRTGYGYTF.

This clonotype occurred many times. The gene calls are TRBV6-5 and TRBJ2-1; possible D gene TRBD2, 6 bases. CDR1 MNHEY and CDR2 SVGAGI come from the germline V gene. V was shortened by 4 bases and J by 2 bases, with 21 bases between the two germline ends. CDR3 length: 18 residues. The CDR3 reads CASSSRDSPLGTYNEQFF. In DNA, the CDR3 is TGTGCCAGCAGTTCGCGGGACTCCCCGTTGGGTACCTACAATGAGCAGTTCTTC.

This clonotype showed up many times. The V and J genes are TRBV5-1 and TRBJ2-1; TRBD2 matches at 12 bases. Germline-derived CDR1 and CDR2 are SGHRS and YFSETQ. V lost 3 bases and J lost 0; bases outside the gene matches: 7. The CDR3 is 18 residues long. The CDR3 is CASSSGLAGTFSYNEQFF. In nucleotides, the CDR3 is TGCGCCAGCAGCTCAGGACTAGCGGGGACCTTCTCCTACAATGAGCAGTTCTTC.

This clonotype appeared many times. CDR3 DNA: TGTGCCAGCTCACCACCGGGACTCTATAATTCACCCCTCCACTTT. The encoded protein is CASSPPGLYNSPLHF. V and J are TRBV18 and TRBJ1-6, with D perhaps matching TRBD1 (5 bases). The CDR3 is 15 residues long. Trimming stripped 0 bases from V and 3 bases from J, with 6 bases between. Germline CDR1 is KGHSH and CDR2 is LQKENI.